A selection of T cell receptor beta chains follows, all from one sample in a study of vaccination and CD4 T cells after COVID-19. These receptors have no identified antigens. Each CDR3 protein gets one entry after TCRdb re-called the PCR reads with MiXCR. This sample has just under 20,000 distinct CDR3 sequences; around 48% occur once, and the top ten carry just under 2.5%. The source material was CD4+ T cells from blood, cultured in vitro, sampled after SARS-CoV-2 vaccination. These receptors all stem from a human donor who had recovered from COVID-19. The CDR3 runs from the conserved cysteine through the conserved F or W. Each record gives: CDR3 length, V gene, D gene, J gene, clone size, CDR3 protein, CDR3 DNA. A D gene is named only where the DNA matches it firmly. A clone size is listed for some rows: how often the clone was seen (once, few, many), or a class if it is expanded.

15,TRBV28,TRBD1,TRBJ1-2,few,CATRHRDRALYGYTF,TGTGCCACTCGACACCGGGACAGGGCCCTCTATGGCTACACCTTC
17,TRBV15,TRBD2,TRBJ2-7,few,CATSRDPLGLAAYEQYF,TGTGCCACCAGCAGAGATCCCTTGGGACTAGCGGCCTACGAGCAGTACTTC
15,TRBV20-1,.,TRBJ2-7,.,CSALKQDPWSYEQYF,TGCAGTGCTTTGAAACAGGATCCTTGGTCGTACGAGCAGTACTTC
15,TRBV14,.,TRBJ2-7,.,CASSPNPDHSYEQYF,TGTGCCAGCAGCCCCAACCCCGACCATTCCTACGAGCAGTACTTC
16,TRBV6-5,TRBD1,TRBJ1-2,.,CASSYSRTGGWSGYTF,TGTGCCAGCAGTTACTCAAGGACAGGGGGCTGGTCGGGCTACACCTTC
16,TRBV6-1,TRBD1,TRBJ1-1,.,CASSRGQGAQGTEAFF,TGTGCCAGCAGCCGGGGACAGGGGGCGCAGGGAACTGAAGCTTTCTTT
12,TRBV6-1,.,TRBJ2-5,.,CASSERQETQYF,TGTGCCAGCAGTGAACGCCAAGAGACCCAGTACTTC
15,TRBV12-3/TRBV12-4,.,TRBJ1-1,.,CASSLIGTGRAEAFF,TGTGCCAGCAGTTTGATAGGTACAGGGAGAGCTGAAGCTTTCTTT
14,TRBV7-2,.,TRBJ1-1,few,CASSLVSGDPEAFF,TGTGCCAGCAGCTTAGTTTCGGGGGACCCTGAAGCTTTCTTT
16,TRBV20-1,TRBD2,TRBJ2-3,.,CSARGLAGVGTDTQYF,TGCAGTGCTAGAGGACTAGCGGGAGTGGGCACAGATACGCAGTATTTT
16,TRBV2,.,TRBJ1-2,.,CASSEGGALANYGYTF,TGTGCCAGCAGTGAAGGTGGGGCCCTAGCTAACTATGGCTACACCTTC
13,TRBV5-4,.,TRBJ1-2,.,CASSLVRDYGYTF,TGTGCCAGCAGCTTGGTTAGGGATTATGGCTACACCTTC